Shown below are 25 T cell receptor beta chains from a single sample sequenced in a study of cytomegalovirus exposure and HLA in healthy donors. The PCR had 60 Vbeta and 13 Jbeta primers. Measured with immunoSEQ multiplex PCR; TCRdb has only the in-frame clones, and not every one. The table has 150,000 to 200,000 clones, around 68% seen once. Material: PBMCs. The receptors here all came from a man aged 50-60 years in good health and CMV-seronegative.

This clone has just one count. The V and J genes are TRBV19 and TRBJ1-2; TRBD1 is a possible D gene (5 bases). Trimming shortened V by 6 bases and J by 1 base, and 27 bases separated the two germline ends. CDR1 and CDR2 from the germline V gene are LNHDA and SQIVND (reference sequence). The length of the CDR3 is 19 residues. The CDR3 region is CASRANLSQGKVNNYGYTF. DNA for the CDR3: TGTGCCAGTAGAGCCAATCTCTCCCAGGGAAAGGTGAATAACTATGGCTACACCTTC.

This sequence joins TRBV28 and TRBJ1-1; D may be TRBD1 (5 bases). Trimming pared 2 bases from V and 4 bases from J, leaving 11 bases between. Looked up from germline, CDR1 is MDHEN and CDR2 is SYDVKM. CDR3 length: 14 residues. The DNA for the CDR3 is TGTGCCAGCAGTTTACAGGGTGGAAGCACTGAAGCTTTCTTT. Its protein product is CASSLQGGSTEAFF.

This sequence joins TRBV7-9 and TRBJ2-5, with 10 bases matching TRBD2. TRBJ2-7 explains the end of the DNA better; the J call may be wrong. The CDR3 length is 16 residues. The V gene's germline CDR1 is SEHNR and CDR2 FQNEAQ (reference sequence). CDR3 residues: CASSSERGGLINEQYF. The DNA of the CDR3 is TGTGCCAGCAGCTCCGAGCGGGGGGGCCTTATAAACGAGCAGTACTTC.

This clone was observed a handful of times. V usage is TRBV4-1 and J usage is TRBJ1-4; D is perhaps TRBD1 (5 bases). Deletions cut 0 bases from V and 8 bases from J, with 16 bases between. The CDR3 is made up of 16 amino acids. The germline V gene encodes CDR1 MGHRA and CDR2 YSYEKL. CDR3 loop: CASSQDQIGAREKLFF. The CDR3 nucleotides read TGCGCCAGCAGCCAAGATCAGATAGGGGCAAGGGAAAAACTGTTTTTT.

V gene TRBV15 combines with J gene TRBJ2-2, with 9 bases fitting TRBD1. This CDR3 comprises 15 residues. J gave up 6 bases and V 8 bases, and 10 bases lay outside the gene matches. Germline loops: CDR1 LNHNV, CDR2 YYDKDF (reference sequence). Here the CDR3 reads CATAYRGRRAGELFF. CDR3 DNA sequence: TGTGCCACCGCTTACAGGGGGCGCCGGGCCGGGGAGCTGTTTTTT.

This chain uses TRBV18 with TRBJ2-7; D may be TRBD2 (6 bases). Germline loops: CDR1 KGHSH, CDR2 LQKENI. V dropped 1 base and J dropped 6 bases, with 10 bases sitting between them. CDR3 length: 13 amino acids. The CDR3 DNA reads TGTGCCAGCTCACCACAAGGAGGGTTCGAGCAGTACTTC. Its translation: CASSPQGGFEQYF.

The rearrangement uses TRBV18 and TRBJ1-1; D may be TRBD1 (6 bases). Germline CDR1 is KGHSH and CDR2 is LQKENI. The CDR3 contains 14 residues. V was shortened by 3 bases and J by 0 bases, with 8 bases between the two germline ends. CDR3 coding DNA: TGTGCCAGCTCACCGACAGGTCTGAACACTGAAGCTTTCTTT. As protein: CASSPTGLNTEAFF.

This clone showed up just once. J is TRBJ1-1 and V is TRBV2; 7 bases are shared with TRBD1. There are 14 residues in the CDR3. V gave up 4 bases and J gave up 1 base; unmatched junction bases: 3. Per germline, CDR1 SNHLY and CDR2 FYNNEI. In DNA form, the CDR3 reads TGTGCCAGCAGTGTTACAGGGGAGAACACTGAAGCTTTCTTT. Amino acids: CASSVTGENTEAFF.

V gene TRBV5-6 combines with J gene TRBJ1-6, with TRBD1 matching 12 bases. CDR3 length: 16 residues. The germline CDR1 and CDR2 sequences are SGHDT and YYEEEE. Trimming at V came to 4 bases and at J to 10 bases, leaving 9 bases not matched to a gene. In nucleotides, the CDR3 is TGTGCCAGCAGCCCGGGGACAGGGGGCACGGGATCACCCCTCCACTTT. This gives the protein CASSPGTGGTGSPLHF.

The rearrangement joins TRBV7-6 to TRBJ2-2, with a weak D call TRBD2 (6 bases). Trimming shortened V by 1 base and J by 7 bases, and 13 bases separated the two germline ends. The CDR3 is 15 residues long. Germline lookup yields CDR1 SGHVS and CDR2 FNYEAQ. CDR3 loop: CASSLVVRGLGELFF. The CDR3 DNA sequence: TGTGCCAGCAGCTTAGTCGTTAGGGGACTCGGGGAGCTGTTTTTT.

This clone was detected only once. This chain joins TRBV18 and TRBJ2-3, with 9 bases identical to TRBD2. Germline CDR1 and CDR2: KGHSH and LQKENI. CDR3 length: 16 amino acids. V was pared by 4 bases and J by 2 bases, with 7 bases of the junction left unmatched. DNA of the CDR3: TGTGCCAGCTCACTCCTTGGCGGGGGGGACACAGATACGCAGTATTTT. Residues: CASSLLGGGDTDTQYF. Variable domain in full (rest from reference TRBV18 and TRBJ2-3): NAGVMQNPRHLVRRRGQEARLRCSPMKGHSHVYWYRQLPEEGLKFMVYLQKENIIDESGMPKERFSAEFPKEGPSILRIQQVVRGDSAAYFCASSLLGGGDTDTQYFGPGTRLTVL.

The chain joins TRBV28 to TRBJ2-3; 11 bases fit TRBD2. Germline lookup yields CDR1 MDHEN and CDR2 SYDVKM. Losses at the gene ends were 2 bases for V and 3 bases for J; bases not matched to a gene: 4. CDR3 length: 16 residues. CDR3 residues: CASSLVASGGTDTQYF. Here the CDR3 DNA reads TGTGCCAGCAGTTTAGTGGCTAGCGGGGGGACAGATACGCAGTATTTT.

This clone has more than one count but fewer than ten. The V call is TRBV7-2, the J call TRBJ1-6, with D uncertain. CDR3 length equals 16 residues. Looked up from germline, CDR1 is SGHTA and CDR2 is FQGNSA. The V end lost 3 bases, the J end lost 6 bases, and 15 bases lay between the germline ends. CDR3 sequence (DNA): TGTGCCAGCAGCTTGTCATATGGAGGGATTAATTCACCCCTCCACTTT. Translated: CASSLSYGGINSPLHF.

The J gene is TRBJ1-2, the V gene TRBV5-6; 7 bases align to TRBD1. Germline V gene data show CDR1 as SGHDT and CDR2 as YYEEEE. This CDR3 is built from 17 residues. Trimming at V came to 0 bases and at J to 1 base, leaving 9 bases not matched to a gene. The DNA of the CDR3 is TGTGCCAGCAGCTTGGAAGTAAAGGGGGCGGTTAACTATGGCTACACCTTC. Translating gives CASSLEVKGAVNYGYTF.

This chain's CDR3 is CASMRDRTGYTF. The CDR3 nucleotides are TGTGCCAGCATGAGGGACAGAACTGGCTACACCTTC. The chain carries TRBV2 and TRBJ1-2; 7 bases fit TRBD1. Germline trimming cut 7 bases from V and 7 bases from J; bases unmatched to any gene: 6. The CDR3 consists of 12 residues. The germline V gene encodes CDR1 SNHLY and CDR2 FYNNEI.

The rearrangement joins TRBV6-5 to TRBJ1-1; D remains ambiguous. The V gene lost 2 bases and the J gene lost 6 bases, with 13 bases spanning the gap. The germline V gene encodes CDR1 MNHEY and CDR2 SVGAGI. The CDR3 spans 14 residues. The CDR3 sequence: CASSYRREASEAFF. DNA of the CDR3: TGTGCCAGCAGTTACAGGAGGGAGGCCTCTGAAGCTTTCTTT.

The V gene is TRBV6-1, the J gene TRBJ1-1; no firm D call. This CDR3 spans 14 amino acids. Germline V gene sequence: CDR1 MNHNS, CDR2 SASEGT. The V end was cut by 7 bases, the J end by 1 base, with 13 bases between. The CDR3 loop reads CASTPGVPNTEAFF. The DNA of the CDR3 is TGTGCCAGCACCCCCGGGGTTCCGAACACTGAAGCTTTCTTT.

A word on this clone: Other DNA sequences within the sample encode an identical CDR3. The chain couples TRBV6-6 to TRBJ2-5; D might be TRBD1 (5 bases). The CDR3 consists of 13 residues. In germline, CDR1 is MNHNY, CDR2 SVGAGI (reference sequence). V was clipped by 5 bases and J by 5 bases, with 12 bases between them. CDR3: CASSPPGRETQYF. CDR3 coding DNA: TGTGCCAGCAGTCCTCCAGGGCGCGAGACCCAGTACTTC.

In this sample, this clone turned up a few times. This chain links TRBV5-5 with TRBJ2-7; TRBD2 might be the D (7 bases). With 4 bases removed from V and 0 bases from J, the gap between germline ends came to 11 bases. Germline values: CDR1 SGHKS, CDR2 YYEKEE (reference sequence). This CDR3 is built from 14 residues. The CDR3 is CASSQGGGSYEQYF. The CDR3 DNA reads TGTGCCAGCAGCCAAGGGGGGGGCTCCTACGAGCAGTACTTC.

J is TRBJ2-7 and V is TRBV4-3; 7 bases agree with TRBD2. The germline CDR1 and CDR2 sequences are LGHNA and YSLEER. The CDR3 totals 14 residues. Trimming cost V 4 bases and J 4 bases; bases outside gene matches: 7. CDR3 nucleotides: TGCGCCAGCAGCCGGGCTAGCGGATCATACGAGCAGTACTTC. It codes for CASSRASGSYEQYF.

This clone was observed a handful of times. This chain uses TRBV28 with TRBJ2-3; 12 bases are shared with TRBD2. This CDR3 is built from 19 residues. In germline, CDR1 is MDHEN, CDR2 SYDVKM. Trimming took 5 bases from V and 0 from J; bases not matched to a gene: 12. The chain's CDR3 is CASSRGTSGPGGSTDTQYF. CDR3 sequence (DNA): TGTGCCAGCAGTCGCGGGACTAGCGGGCCCGGCGGGAGCACAGATACGCAGTATTTT.

The CDR3 sequence: CASSGVDFQTQYF. The CDR3 DNA sequence: TGTGCCAGCAGCGGCGTTGACTTCCAGACCCAGTACTTC. V gene TRBV9 combines with J gene TRBJ2-5; D is ambiguous. V gave up 3 bases and J gave up 6 bases, with 12 bases separating them. There are 13 residues in the CDR3. The germline V gene has CDR1 SGDLS and CDR2 YYNGEE. Full variable domain (missing parts from reference TRBV9 and TRBJ2-5): DSGVTQTPKHLITATGQRVTLRCSPRSGDLSVYWYQQSLDQGLQFLIQYYNGEERAKGNILERFSAQQFPDLHSELNLSSLELGDSALYFCASSGVDFQTQYFGPGTRLLVL.

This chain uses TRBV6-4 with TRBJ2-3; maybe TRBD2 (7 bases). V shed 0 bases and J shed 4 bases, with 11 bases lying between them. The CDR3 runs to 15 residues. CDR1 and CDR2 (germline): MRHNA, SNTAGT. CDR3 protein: CASSDSRGGADTQYF. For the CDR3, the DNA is TGTGCCAGCAGTGACTCGAGGGGGGGGGCAGATACGCAGTATTTT.

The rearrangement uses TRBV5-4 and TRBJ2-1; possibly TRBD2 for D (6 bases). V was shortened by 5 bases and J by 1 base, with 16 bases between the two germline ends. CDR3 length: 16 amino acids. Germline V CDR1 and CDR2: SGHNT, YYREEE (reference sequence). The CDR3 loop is CASREGGRGSYNEQFF. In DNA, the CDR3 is TGTGCCAGCAGGGAGGGAGGTCGCGGTTCCTACAATGAGCAGTTCTTC.

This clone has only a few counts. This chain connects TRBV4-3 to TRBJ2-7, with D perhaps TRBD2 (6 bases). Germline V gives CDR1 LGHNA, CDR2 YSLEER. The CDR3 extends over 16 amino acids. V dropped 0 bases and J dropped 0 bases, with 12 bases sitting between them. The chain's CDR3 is CASSQDWAGSSYEQYF. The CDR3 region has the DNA TGCGCCAGCAGCCAAGATTGGGCGGGGAGCTCCTACGAGCAGTACTTC.